Listed below are T cell receptor beta chains from one sample, sequenced in a study of cytomegalovirus exposure and HLA in healthy donors. Data came from immunoSEQ multiplex PCR; TCRdb stores just in-frame clones and leaves some out. The table lists about 39,000 clones. Source material: PBMCs. The receptors derive from a woman in her 30s in good health and CMV-seropositive. Each CDR3 is given without its conserved first and last residue. The D gene is left open where the match is weak.

CDR3aa	d_gene	v_gene
ASSGGQSQETQY	TRBD1	TRBV5-1
ASSLDTGTRRAQY	TRBD2	TRBV7-9
AISDEGYGYN	-	TRBV10-3
ASIRGQAPDTQY	TRBD1	TRBV6-5
SVDKTSGGDETQY	TRBD2	TRBV29-1
SVAYGLGSDTQY	TRBD2	TRBV29-1
ASSQEGLTVVDGYT	-	TRBV4-2
SVGRGPNTGELF	-	TRBV29-1
ASSTSGAYNEQF	TRBD2	TRBV19
ASSPRGQGERNYGYT	TRBD1	TRBV11-2
ASSFESPGVGEQY	-	TRBV5-4
ASLPGSGGYSGELF	TRBD2	TRBV19
ASRQGGNYGYT	TRBD1	TRBV28
ASSQRQGLQPQH	-	TRBV4-1
ASSPAGGAGDTQY	-	TRBV13
ATAEDSNQPQH	-	TRBV7-9
ASSPGGGNEKLF	-	TRBV7-2
ASQPDAGPGF	-	TRBV6-6
ASSLSILSNTEAF	-	TRBV7-2